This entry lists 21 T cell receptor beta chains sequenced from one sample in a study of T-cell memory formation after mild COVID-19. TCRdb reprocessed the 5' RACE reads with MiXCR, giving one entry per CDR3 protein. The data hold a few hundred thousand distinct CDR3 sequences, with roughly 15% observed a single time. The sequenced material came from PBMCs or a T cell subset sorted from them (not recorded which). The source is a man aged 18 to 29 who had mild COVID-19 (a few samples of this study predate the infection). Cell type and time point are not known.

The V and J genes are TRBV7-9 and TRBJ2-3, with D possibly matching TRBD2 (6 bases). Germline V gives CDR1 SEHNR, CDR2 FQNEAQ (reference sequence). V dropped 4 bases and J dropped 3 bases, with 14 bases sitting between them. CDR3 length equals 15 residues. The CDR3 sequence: CASSSRGRETDTQYF. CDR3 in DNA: TGTGCCAGCAGCTCGCGGGGCCGGGAAACAGATACGCAGTATTTT. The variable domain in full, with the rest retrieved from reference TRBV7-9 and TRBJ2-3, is DTGVSQNPRHKITKRGQNVTFRCDPISEHNRLYWYRQTLGQGPEFLTYFQNEAQLEKSRLLSDRFSAERPKGSFSTLEIQRTEQGDSAMYLCASSSRGRETDTQYFGPGTRLTVL.

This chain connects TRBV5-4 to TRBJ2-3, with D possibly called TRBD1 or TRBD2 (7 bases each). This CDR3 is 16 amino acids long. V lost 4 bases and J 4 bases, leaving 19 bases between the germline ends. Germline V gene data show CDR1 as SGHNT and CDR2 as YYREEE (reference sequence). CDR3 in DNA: TGTGCCAGCAGCGGGGGGGACAGCGGGGAGGCAGATACGCAGTATTTT. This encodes CASSGGDSGEADTQYF.

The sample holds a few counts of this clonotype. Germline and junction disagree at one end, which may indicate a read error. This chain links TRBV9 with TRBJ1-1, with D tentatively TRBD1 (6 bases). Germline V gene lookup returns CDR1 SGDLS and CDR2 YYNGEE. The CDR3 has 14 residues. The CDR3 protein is CTSSTQQGNTEAFF. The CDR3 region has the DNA TGTACCAGCAGCACCCAACAGGGGAACACTGAAGCTTTCTTT.

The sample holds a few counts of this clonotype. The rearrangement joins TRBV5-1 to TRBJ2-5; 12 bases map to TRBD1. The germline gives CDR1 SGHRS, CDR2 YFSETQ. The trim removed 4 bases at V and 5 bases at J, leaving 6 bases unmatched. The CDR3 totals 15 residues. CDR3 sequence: CASSSGDRGPETQYF. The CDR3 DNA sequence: TGCGCCAGCAGCAGCGGGGACAGGGGGCCTGAGACCCAGTACTTC.

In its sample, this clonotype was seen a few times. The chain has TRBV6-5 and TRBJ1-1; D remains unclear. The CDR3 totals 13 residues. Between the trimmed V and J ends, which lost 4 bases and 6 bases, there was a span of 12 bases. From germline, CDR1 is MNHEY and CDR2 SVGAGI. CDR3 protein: CASSLTGGPEAFF. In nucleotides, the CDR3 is TGTGCCAGCAGTTTGACGGGAGGGCCTGAAGCTTTCTTT.

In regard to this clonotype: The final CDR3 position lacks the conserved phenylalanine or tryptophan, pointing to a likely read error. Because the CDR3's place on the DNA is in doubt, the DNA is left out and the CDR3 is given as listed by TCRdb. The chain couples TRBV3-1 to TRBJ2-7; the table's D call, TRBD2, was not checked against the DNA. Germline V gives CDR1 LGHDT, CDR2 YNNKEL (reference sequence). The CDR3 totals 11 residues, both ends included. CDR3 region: CASSHGTSVAL.

The DNA for the CDR3 is TGTGCCAGCAGCCAAGGGTTTAACTATGGCTACACCTTC. Its protein product is CASSQGFNYGYTF. This chain connects TRBV14 to TRBJ1-2; D is uncertain. CDR3 length: 13 residues. CDR1 and CDR2 from the germline V gene are SGHDN and FVKESK. Trimming left V 1 base short and J 1 base short, with 4 bases between.

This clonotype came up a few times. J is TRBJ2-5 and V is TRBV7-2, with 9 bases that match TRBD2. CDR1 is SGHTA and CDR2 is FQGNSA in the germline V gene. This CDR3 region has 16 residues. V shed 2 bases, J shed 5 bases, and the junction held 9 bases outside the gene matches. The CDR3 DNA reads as TGTGCCAGCAGCTTATATCCTAGCGGGGCTCGGGAGACCCAGTACTTC. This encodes CASSLYPSGARETQYF.

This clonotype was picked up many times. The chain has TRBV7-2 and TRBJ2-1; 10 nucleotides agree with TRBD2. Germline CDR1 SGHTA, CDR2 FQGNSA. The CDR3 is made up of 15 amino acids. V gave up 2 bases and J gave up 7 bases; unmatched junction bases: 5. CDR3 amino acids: CASSLSSGGANEQFF. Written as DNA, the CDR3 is TGTGCCAGCAGCTTATCCAGCGGGGGGGCAAATGAGCAGTTCTTC.

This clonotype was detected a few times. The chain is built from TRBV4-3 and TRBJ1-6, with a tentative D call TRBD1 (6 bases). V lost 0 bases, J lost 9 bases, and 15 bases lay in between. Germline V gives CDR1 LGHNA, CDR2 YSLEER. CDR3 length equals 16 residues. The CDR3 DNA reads TGCGCCAGCAGCCAAGATCATGGGCGGGGGGCTTCACCCCTCCACTTT. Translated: CASSQDHGRGASPLHF.

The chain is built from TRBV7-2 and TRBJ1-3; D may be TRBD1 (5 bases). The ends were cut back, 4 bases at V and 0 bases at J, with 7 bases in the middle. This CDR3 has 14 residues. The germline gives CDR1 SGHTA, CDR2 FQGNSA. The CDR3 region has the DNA TGTGCCAGCAGCTGGGGGGGCTCTGGAAACACCATATATTTT. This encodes CASSWGGSGNTIYF.

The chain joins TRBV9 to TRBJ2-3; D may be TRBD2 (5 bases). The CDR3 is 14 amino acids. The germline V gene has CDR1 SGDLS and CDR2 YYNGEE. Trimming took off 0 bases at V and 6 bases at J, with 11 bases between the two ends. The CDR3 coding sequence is TGTGCCAGCAGCGTAGGACGGGGAATGGATACGCAGTATTTT. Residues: CASSVGRGMDTQYF. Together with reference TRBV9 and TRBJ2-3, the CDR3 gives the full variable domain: DSGVTQTPKHLITATGQRVTLRCSPRSGDLSVYWYQQSLDQGLQFLIQYYNGEERAKGNILERFSAQQFPDLHSELNLSSLELGDSALYFCASSVGRGMDTQYFGPGTRLTVL.

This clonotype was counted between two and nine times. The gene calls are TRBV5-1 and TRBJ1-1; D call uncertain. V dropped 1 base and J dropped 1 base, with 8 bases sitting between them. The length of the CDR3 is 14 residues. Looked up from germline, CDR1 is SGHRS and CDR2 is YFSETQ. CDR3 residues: CASSLTAENTEAFF. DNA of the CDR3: TGCGCCAGCAGCTTGACAGCCGAGAACACTGAAGCTTTCTTT. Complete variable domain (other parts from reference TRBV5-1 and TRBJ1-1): KAGVTQTPRYLIKTRGQQVTLSCSPISGHRSVSWYQQTPGQGLQFLFEYFSETQRNKGNFPGRFSGRQFSNSRSEMNVSTLELGDSALYLCASSLTAENTEAFFGQGTRLTVV.

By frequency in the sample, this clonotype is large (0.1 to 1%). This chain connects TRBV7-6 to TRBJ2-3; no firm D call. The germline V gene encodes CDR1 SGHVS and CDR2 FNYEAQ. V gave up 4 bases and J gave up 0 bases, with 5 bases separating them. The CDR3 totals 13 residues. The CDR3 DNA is TGTGCCAGCAGCTACACTAGCACAGATACGCAGTATTTT. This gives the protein CASSYTSTDTQYF. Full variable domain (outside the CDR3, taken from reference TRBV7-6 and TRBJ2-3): GAGVSQSPRYKVTKRGQDVALRCDPISGHVSLYWYRQALGQGPEFLTYFNYEAQQDKSGLPNDRFSAERPEGSISTLTIQRTEQRDSAMYRCASSYTSTDTQYFGPGTRLTVL.

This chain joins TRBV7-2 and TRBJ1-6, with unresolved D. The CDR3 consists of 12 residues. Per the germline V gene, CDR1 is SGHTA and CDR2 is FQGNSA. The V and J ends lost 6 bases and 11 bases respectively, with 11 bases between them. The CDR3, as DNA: TGTGCCAGCAGTGTTCAAAGGACACCCCTCCACTTT. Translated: CASSVQRTPLHF. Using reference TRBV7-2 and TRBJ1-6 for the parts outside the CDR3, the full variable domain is GAGVSQSPSNKVTEKGKDVELRCDPISGHTALYWYRQSLGQGLEFLIYFQGNSAPDKSGLPSDRFSAERTGGSVSTLTIQRTQQEDSAVYLCASSVQRTPLHFGNGTRLTVT.

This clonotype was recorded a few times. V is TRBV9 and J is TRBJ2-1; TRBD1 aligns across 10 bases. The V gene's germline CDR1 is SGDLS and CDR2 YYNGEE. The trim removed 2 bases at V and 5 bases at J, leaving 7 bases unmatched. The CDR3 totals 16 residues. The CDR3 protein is CASSVGGTGENNEQFF. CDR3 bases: TGTGCCAGCAGCGTGGGCGGGACAGGGGAAAACAATGAGCAGTTCTTC.

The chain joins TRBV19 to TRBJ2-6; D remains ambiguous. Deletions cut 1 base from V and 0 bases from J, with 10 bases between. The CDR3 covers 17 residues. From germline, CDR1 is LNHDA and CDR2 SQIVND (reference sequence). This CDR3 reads CASSIGPLLSGANVLTF. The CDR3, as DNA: TGTGCCAGTAGTATAGGACCTCTTCTCTCTGGGGCCAACGTCCTGACTTTC.

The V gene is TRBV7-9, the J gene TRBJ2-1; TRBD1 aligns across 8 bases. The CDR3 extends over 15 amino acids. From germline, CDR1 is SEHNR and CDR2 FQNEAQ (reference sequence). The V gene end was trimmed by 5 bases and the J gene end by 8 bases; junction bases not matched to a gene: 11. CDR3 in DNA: TGTGCCAGCAGCGGAACCTCAGGGGGCGCGTATGAGCAGTTCTTC. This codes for CASSGTSGGAYEQFF.

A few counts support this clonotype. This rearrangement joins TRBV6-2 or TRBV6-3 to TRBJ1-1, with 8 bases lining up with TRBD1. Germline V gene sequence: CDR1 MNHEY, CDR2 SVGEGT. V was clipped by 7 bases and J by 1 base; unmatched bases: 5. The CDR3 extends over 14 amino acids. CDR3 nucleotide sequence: TGTGCCAGCAAAAGACAGGGGTCGAACACTGAAGCTTTCTTT. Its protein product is CASKRQGSNTEAFF.

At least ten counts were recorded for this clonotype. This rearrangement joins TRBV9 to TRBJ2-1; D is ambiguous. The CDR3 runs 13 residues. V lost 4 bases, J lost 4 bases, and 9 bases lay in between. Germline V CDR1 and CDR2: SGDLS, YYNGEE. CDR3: CASSLRLYNEQFF. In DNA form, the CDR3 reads TGTGCCAGCAGCCTCCGACTTTACAATGAGCAGTTCTTC. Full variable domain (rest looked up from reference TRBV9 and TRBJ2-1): DSGVTQTPKHLITATGQRVTLRCSPRSGDLSVYWYQQSLDQGLQFLIQYYNGEERAKGNILERFSAQQFPDLHSELNLSSLELGDSALYFCASSLRLYNEQFFGPGTRLTVL.

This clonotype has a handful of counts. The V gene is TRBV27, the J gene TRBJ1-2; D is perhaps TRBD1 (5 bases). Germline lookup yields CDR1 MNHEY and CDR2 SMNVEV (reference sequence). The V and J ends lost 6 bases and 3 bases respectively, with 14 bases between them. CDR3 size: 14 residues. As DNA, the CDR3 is TGTGCCAGCAGCCCAGGGAGCGGTTACTATGGCTACACCTTC. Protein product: CASSPGSGYYGYTF.